This T cell receptor (beta chain) was recorded in a study of shared clonotypes between healthy human individuals. From germline, CDR1 is SGHRS and CDR2 YFSETQ. The V end lost 4 bases, the J end lost 1 base, and 12 bases lay between the germline ends. The CDR3 covers 15 residues. Generated by immunoSEQ multiplex PCR, the TCRdb table keeps only in-frame clones and is missing some. The sample lists 2 million to 2.5 million clones, 80% to 95% occurring once. Sequenced input: naive CD4+ T cells from PBMCs. The subset denotes: CD45RA+ positively selected. The V call is TRBV5-1, the J call TRBJ2-1, with TRBD2 as a possible D gene (6 bases). This receptor was identified in a man younger than 35 in good health. Some clones in this sample may be carry-over from other donors' samples. The CDR3 region has the DNA TGCGCCAGCAGCCCTAATGCGGGATCCTACAATGAGCAGTTCTTC. Encoded protein: CASSPNAGSYNEQFF.